One and the same sample provided the 11 T cell receptor beta chains below, sequenced in a study of blood T cell repertoires in COVID-19. Libraries were prepared by immunoSEQ multiplex PCR; TCRdb keeps only in-frame clonotypes and omits some of them. The sample lists a few hundred thousand clones, 88% occurring once. Sequenced sample: PBMCs or T cells enriched from blood (not recorded which). These receptors were taken from a woman aged 25 to 39 who had been exposed to COVID-19.

In nucleotides, the CDR3 is TGTGCCAGTAGTATAGTGGCGGGGATTAATTCACCCCTCCACTTT. Encoded protein: CASSIVAGINSPLHF. The V gene is TRBV19, the J gene TRBJ1-6; D gene unclear. V was clipped by 1 base and J by 6 bases, with 10 bases between them. CDR1 and CDR2 (germline): LNHDA, SQIVND (reference sequence). There are 15 residues in the CDR3.

The rearrangement links TRBV18 to TRBJ1-5, with D possibly TRBD1 on 6 matching bases. The V end was cut by 1 base, the J end by 4 bases, with 14 bases between. Germline V gene data show CDR1 as KGHSH and CDR2 as LQKENI. CDR3 size: 16 residues. The DNA of the CDR3 is TGTGCCAGCTCACCACGGACAGACTTTAGGAATCAGCCCCAGCATTTT. Its protein is CASSPRTDFRNQPQHF.

The chain has TRBV28 and TRBJ2-7; 7 nucleotides match TRBD2. CDR3 length: 14 amino acids. Germline V gene sequence: CDR1 MDHEN, CDR2 SYDVKM. The junction had 6 bases not matched to a gene; V was cut back by 2 bases and J by 5 bases. CDR3 DNA: TGTGCCAGCAGTTTAGGCGGGAGACTAGACGAGCAGTACTTC. Protein sequence: CASSLGGRLDEQYF.

The chain uses TRBV7-7 and TRBJ1-2; D perhaps matches TRBD1 (6 bases). The CDR3 totals 17 residues. With 0 bases removed from V and 0 bases from J, the gap between germline ends came to 14 bases. The V gene's germline CDR1 is SSHAT and CDR2 FNYEAQ (reference sequence). The CDR3 is CASSLAKTGLSNYGYTF. The CDR3 nucleotides are TGTGCCAGCAGCTTAGCTAAGACAGGCCTGTCTAACTATGGCTACACCTTC.

The gene calls are TRBV9 and TRBJ2-3; perhaps TRBD1 as D (5 bases). The germline V gene encodes CDR1 SGDLS and CDR2 YYNGEE. The V end was cut by 3 bases, the J end by 8 bases, with 10 bases between. The CDR3 runs to 12 residues. This CDR3 is CASSAPRGTQYF. CDR3 DNA sequence: TGTGCCAGCAGCGCCCCTAGGGGTACGCAGTATTTT.

This clone was picked up a small number of times. This chain uses TRBV11-2 with TRBJ2-1; 7 nucleotides line up with TRBD2. The CDR3 extends over 13 amino acids. The V gene's germline CDR1 is SGHAT and CDR2 FQNNGV. Trimming at V came to 1 base and at J to 10 bases, leaving 4 bases not matched to a gene. The CDR3 nucleotides are TGTGCCAGCAGCTTAGGAGCAGCGGGAGAGCAGTTCTTC. It encodes CASSLGAAGEQFF.

This clone has only a few counts. The chain is built from TRBV21-1 and TRBJ2-1; the D call in the table, TRBD2, was not verified against the DNA. TRBV21-1 is an annotated pseudogene. The CDR3 loop spans 14 amino acids. The CDR3 DNA reads TGTGCCAACTACCGGGACTCCCGTTTTTGTGAGCAGTTCTTC. It codes for CANYRDSRFCEQFF.

CDR3 bases: TGTGCCAGCAGCCAATTGGACAGGGCGAGTAATGAGCAGTTCTTC. This encodes CASSQLDRASNEQFF. This chain links TRBV14 with TRBJ2-1, with 8 bases that match TRBD1. This CDR3 comprises 15 residues. Germline values: CDR1 SGHDN, CDR2 FVKESK. The V segment lost 2 bases and the J segment 7 bases; nucleotides outside the gene matches: 7.

The J gene is TRBJ1-5, the V gene TRBV10-2; D possibly corresponds to TRBD1 (6 bases). V lost 3 bases and J lost 0, with 12 bases in between. CDR3 length: 16 residues. The germline CDR1 and CDR2 sequences are WSHSY and SAAADI. CDR3 sequence reads: CASSESGHYSNQPQHF. The CDR3 DNA reads as TGCGCCAGCAGTGAATCGGGACATTATAGCAATCAGCCCCAGCATTTT.

The chain has TRBV3-1 (or the pseudogene TRBV3-2) and TRBJ2-3; the match to TRBD1 covers 8 bases. Unmatched junction bases numbered 6, after V lost 6 bases and J lost 1 base. CDR1 LGHDT and CDR2 YNNKEL come from the germline V gene (reference sequence). The CDR3 is made up of 15 amino acids. The CDR3 protein is CASRRTGSGTDTQYF. CDR3 DNA: TGTGCCAGCAGACGGACAGGGTCGGGCACAGATACGCAGTATTTT.

This rearrangement joins TRBV30 to TRBJ1-3, with TRBD1 as a possible D gene (5 bases). Germline V gene data show CDR1 as GTSNPN and CDR2 as SVGIG (reference sequence). V shed 4 bases and J shed 4 bases, with 17 bases lying between them. The CDR3 runs 15 residues. The CDR3 DNA is TGTGCCTGGAAGGTTGGAGGGACCACAGGAAACACCATATATTTT. Residues: CAWKVGGTTGNTIYF.